The source of this T cell receptor beta chain is a study of post-analysis software for immune sequencing data. Every TCR beta cDNA library bore unique molecular identifiers. TCRdb passed the PCR reads through MiXCR, listing each CDR3 protein once. This table holds 150,000 to 200,000 distinct CDR3 sequences, over 25% found once. Findings of the study overall: Included in a set of roughly five TRBV segments more frequent in patients than controls were TRBV5-6, TRBV5-1 and TRBV20-1. There was significantly lower normalized Chao1 diversity in multiple sclerosis patients than in controls. By F measure, strong co-clustering occurred among samples prepared in the same batch.

For this clonotype: Its antigen is undetermined.

This CDR3 is built from 15 residues. The germline CDR1 and CDR2 sequences are SGHRS and YFSETQ. The sequence came from a girl between 5 and 17 years old with multiple sclerosis. Sequenced input: blood. The chain has TRBV5-1 and TRBJ2-5; 9 bases agree with TRBD2. The last part of the DNA fits TRBJ2-7 better; the J call may be wrong. Written as DNA, the CDR3 is TGCGCCAGCGGCCTATCTAGCGGGAACTCCTACGAGCAGTACTTC. This sequence encodes CASGLSSGNSYEQYF.